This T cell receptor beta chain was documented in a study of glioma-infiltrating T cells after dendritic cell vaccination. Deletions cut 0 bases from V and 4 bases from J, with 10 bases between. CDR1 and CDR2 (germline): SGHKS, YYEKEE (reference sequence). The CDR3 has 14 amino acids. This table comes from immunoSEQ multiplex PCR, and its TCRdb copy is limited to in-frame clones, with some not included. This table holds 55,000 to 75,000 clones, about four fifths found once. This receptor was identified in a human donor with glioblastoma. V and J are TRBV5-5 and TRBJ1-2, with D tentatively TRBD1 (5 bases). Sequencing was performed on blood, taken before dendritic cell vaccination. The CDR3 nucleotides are TGTGCCAGCAGCTTGGCCACAGGTTCCTATGGCTACACCTTC. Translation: CASSLATGSYGYTF.